These T cell receptor beta chains were read from a single sample in a study of blood T cell repertoires in COVID-19. Using immunoSEQ multiplex PCR, the repertoire was profiled, and TCRdb retains in-frame clones only, with some absent. The table records 100,000 to 150,000 clones, more than 75% of them present only once. The sequenced sample was peripheral blood. These receptor sequences come from a man in his 60s with acute or convalescent COVID-19. The CDR3 runs from the conserved cysteine through the conserved F or W. A D gene is named only where the DNA matches it firmly. Rows give clone size only sometimes, using once, few, many, or a class for an expanded clone.

v_call	clone_size	d_call	cdr3_length	j_call	cdr3_aa	cdr3_nt
TRBV29-1	NA	NA	13	TRBJ1-2	CSVPQGIFYGYTF	TGCAGCGTTCCACAGGGAATATTCTATGGCTACACCTTC
TRBV6-2/TRBV6-3	NA	TRBD1	16	TRBJ1-2	CASSSDTLTGTYGYTF	TGTGCCAGCAGTTCGGATACTTTGACAGGGACGTACGGCTACACCTTC
TRBV10-3	NA	NA	12	TRBJ2-6	CAISAGANVLTF	TGTGCCATCAGCGCTGGGGCCAACGTCCTGACTTTC
TRBV4-1	NA	NA	18	TRBJ1-5	CASSQIYQRSPSNQPQHF	TGCGCCAGCAGCCAAATCTACCAAAGGAGCCCTAGCAATCAGCCCCAGCATTTT
TRBV18	NA	NA	14	TRBJ1-1	CASSPNRENTEAFF	TGTGCCAGCTCACCAAACAGGGAGAACACTGAAGCTTTCTTT
TRBV5-6	NA	NA	14	TRBJ2-5	CASSLGGGGETQYF	TGTGCCAGCAGCTTGGGTGGGGGCGGAGAGACCCAGTACTTC
TRBV4-2	NA	TRBD1	16	TRBJ1-4	CASSQDAGTGNEKLFF	TGTGCCAGCAGCCAAGATGCTGGGACAGGGAATGAAAAACTGTTTTTT
TRBV7-9	NA	TRBD2	18	TRBJ2-2	CASSAYGTSGRGTGELFF	TGTGCCAGCAGCGCATACGGGACTAGCGGGAGAGGCACCGGGGAGCTGTTTTTT
TRBV18	NA	TRBD1	16	TRBJ1-5	CASSPWNRTGDQPQHF	TGTGCCAGCTCACCATGGAATCGGACAGGGGATCAGCCCCAGCATTTT
TRBV5-1	NA	NA	13	TRBJ2-7	CASSPQGYNEQYF	TGCGCCAGCAGCCCACAGGGTTATAACGAGCAGTACTTC
TRBV7-2	NA	TRBD1	15	TRBJ1-2	CASSFTGGQTYGYTF	TGTGCCAGCAGTTTCACCGGGGGACAGACGTATGGCTACACCTTC
TRBV4-2	NA	NA	14	TRBJ2-4	CASRVYQCRNIQYF	TGTGCCAGCCGGGTTTACCAGTGTAGAAACATTCAGTACTTC
TRBV27	NA	TRBD1	13	TRBJ2-7	CVSSGTGSYEQYF	TGTGTTTCCTCCGGGACAGGGTCCTACGAGCAGTACTTC
TRBV7-8	NA	NA	14	TRBJ1-3	CASSLWEAVDTIYF	TGTGCCAGCAGCTTGTGGGAGGCGGTGGACACCATATATTTT
TRBV5-4	once	TRBD2	14	TRBJ2-7	CASSPFLTSDEQYF	TGTGCCAGCAGCCCCTTTCTGACTAGCGACGAGCAGTACTTC
TRBV6-5	NA	NA	14	TRBJ2-5	CASSYSRVQETQYF	TGTGCCAGCAGTTACTCGCGGGTGCAGGAGACCCAGTACTTC
TRBV30	few	TRBD1	14	TRBJ1-2	CAWSGDRGKRGYTF	TGTGCCTGGAGTGGGGACAGGGGGAAGAGAGGCTACACCTTC
TRBV7-3	once	NA	15	TRBJ1-3	CASSLSWGPGNTIYF	TGTGCCAGCAGCTTAAGTTGGGGGCCTGGAAACACCATATATTTT
TRBV7-2	NA	NA	16	TRBJ2-2	CASSLGVAEITGELFF	TGTGCCAGCAGCTTAGGGGTAGCGGAGATCACCGGGGAGCTGTTTTTT
TRBV5-4	NA	NA	16	TRBJ1-6	CASSLRVGSHDSPLHF	TGTGCCAGCAGCTTGCGTGTAGGGAGTCATGATTCACCCCTCCACTTT
TRBV7-9	NA	TRBD1	12	TRBJ2-1	CASSQDRAQEFF	TGTGCCAGCAGCCAAGACAGGGCTCAGGAGTTCTTC
TRBV20-1	NA	NA	11	TRBJ1-2	CSPGRRDGYTF	TGCAGTCCCGGGCGGAGGGATGGCTACACCTTC
TRBV29-1	NA	NA	14	TRBJ1-1	CSHQKGVMNTEAFF	TGCAGCCACCAAAAGGGGGTAATGAACACTGAAGCTTTCTTT
TRBV7-2	NA	TRBD2	19	TRBJ2-3	CASSSQLAGDSSSTDTQYF	TGTGCCAGCAGCTCCCAACTAGCGGGAGATTCCTCTAGCACAGATACGCAGTATTTT
TRBV3-1/TRBV3-2	NA	NA	14	TRBJ2-4	CASSQDTGLNIQYF	TGTGCCAGCAGCCAAGATACCGGGTTAAACATTCAGTACTTC
TRBV3-1/TRBV3-2	NA	TRBD1	15	TRBJ2-3	CASSHGTGDVDTQYF	TGTGCCAGCAGCCATGGGACAGGGGATGTCGATACGCAGTATTTT
TRBV18	few	NA	14	TRBJ2-1	CASSPAGFGNEQFF	TGTGCCAGCTCACCCGCCGGGTTCGGCAATGAGCAGTTCTTC
TRBV10-3	NA	NA	14	TRBJ1-3	CAISESGAGNTIYF	TGTGCCATCAGTGAGTCAGGGGCTGGAAACACCATATATTTT
TRBV28	NA	NA	15	TRBJ2-3	CASSPGDFYTDTQYF	TGTGCCAGCAGTCCCGGGGACTTCTACACAGATACGCAGTATTTT
TRBV11-2	NA	TRBD1	15	TRBJ2-7	CASSLGTGGAYEQYF	TGTGCCAGCAGCTTGGGGACAGGGGGAGCCTACGAGCAGTACTTC
TRBV24-1	NA	NA	13	TRBJ2-1	CATSDLTTTGQFF	TGTGCCACCAGTGACTTGACGACCACAGGGCAGTTCTTC
TRBV18	NA	NA	15	TRBJ2-1	CASSEFDYNRDEQFF	TGTGCCAGCTCCGAGTTTGACTACAATAGAGATGAGCAGTTCTTC